The sample holds a few counts of the clone carrying this T cell receptor (beta chain). Antigen specificity is unknown. DN, SP and DP CD8 TIL subsets came from CD39/CD103 sorting of CD3+CD4-CD8+CD45RA- cells. Profiled with immunoSEQ multiplex PCR; TCRdb holds only in-frame clones, not every one. This table has 3,000 to 4,000 clones, roughly 69% appearing once. This sample was taken from a study of CD39 and CD103 CD8 tumor-infiltrating T cells. In the study overall: Shown patients: HPV-positive HNSCC, HPV-negative HNSCC, ovarian cancer, melanoma.

Regarding the study as a whole: DP CD8 TILs seemed more oligoclonal than DN, SP and blood memory CD8. DN TIL clonotypes largely overlapped peripheral memory CD8 repertoires, unlike DP.

The sample taken for sequencing was CD39- CD103- CD8+ T cells sorted from the tumor. Subset reported: CD103-CD39- double-negative CD45RA- CD8 T cells. This receptor was identified in a human donor with head and neck squamous cell carcinoma.

CDR3 nucleotides: TGTGCCAGCAGCTTAGAAGACAGGGTCGGTTCATACGAGCAGTACTTC. It yields the protein CASSLEDRVGSYEQYF. The genes are TRBV7-6 and TRBJ2-7; 7 nucleotides match TRBD1. The CDR3 runs to 16 residues. V shed 1 base and J 4 bases; nucleotides not matched to a gene: 10. Germline values: CDR1 SGHVS, CDR2 FNYEAQ.